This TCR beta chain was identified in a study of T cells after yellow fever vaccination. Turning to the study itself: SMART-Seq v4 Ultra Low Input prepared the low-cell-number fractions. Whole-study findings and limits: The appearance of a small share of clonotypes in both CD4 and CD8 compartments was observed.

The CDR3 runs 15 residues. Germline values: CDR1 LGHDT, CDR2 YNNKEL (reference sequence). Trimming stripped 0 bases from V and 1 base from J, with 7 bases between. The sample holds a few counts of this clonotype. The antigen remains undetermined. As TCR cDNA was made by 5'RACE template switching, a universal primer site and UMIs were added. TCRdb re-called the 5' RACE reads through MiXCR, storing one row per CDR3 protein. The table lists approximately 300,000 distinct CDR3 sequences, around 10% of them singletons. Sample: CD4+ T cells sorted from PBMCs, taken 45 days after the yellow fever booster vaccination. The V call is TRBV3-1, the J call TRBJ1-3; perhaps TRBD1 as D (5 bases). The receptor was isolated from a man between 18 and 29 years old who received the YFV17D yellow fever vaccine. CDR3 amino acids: CASSQDAGSGNTIYF. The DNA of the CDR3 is TGTGCCAGCAGCCAAGATGCAGGGTCTGGAAACACCATATATTTT.